This TCR beta chain stems from a study of blood T cell repertoires in COVID-19. Germline V CDR1 and CDR2: SGDLS, YYNGEE. V lost 4 bases and J 2 bases, leaving 12 bases between the germline ends. The CDR3 is 15 amino acids. Sequencing used immunoSEQ multiplex PCR; TCRdb keeps in-frame clones, though not all of them. Among 200,000 to 300,000 clones listed, 70% to 90% were seen once. This chain joins TRBV9 and TRBJ1-4; possibly TRBD1 for D (6 bases). This receptor was identified in a woman aged 40 to 50 with acute COVID-19. The sequenced material came from PBMCs or T cells enriched from blood (not recorded which). The CDR3 reads CASSPSGGTNEKLFF. In nucleotides, the CDR3 is TGTGCCAGCAGCCCCAGCGGGGGCACTAATGAAAAACTGTTTTTT.